This note documents a single T cell receptor (beta chain) sequence. This sample was included in a study of T cell repertoires in cytomegalovirus infection. As for the study in general: Public TCR beta signatures provided an indication of both CMV infection and a matching HLA type.

MiXCR was run by TCRdb on the reads, yielding one entry per CDR3 protein. The repertoire holds roughly 600,000 distinct CDR3 sequences, with approximately 24% as singletons. The CDR3 loop spans 15 amino acids. After removal of 3 bases from V and 5 bases from J, the junction contained 2 bases not matched to a gene. Germline CDR1 and CDR2: MDHEN and SYDVKM. The sample taken for sequencing was CD8+ T cells from PBMCs. This receptor was taken from a human donor in good health (CMV status not recorded). Some clones in this sample may be carry-over from other donors' samples. The chain has TRBV28 and TRBJ2-2, with TRBD1 matching 11 bases. CDR3 region: CASSFGQGATGELFF. In DNA, the CDR3 is TGTGCCAGCAGTTTCGGACAGGGGGCTACCGGGGAGCTGTTTTTT.